The 27 T cell receptor beta chains reported below all come from one sample, sequenced in a study of OX40 agonist ivuxolimab in advanced cancers. Clones were read by immunoSEQ multiplex PCR, and TCRdb kept only the in-frame ones, dropping some. The sample consists of roughly 27,000 clones, 85% of them appearing once. The specimen was CD4+ or CD8+ T cells sorted from blood, collected in a trial of the OX40 agonist ivuxolimab. The receptors derive from an adult with an advanced solid tumor such as melanoma, head and neck, liver or kidney cancer.

The chain is built from TRBV28 and TRBJ1-1; D remains unclear. Trimming removed 5 bases from V and 8 bases from J, with 9 bases in between. This CDR3 region has 11 residues. The germline V gene encodes CDR1 MDHEN and CDR2 SYDVKM. The CDR3 coding sequence is TGTGCCAGCAGTGATGAGCCCGAAGCTTTCTTT. Residues: CASSDEPEAFF. The entire variable domain, with the rest obtained from reference TRBV28 and TRBJ1-1, is as follows: DVKVTQSSRYLVKRTGEKVFLECVQDMDHENMFWYRQDPGLGLRLIYFSYDVKMKEKGDIPEGYSVSREKKERFSLILESASTNQTSMYLCASSDEPEAFFGQGTRLTVV.

The CDR3 region is CASSLDGGRGTDTQYF. Written as DNA, the CDR3 is TGTGCCAGCAGCTTAGATGGGGGCCGGGGCACAGATACGCAGTATTTT. The genes are TRBV7-9 and TRBJ2-3; D may be TRBD1 (6 bases). Germline V CDR1 and CDR2: SEHNR, FQNEAQ (reference sequence). The CDR3 spans 16 residues. The ends were cut back, 1 base at V and 1 base at J, with 12 bases in the middle.

Written as DNA, the CDR3 is TGTGCCAGCAGTGATAGCGGGTCCTCCTACAATGAGCAGTTCTTC. Translated, it gives CASSDSGSSYNEQFF. The rearrangement links TRBV9 to TRBJ2-1, with TRBD2 identical over 7 bases. CDR3 length: 15 amino acids. V was pared by 5 bases and J by 0 bases, with 5 bases of the junction left unmatched. CDR1 and CDR2 from the germline V gene are SGDLS and YYNGEE.

This rearrangement joins TRBV27 to TRBJ2-7; D is unclear. Per germline, CDR1 MNHEY and CDR2 SMNVEV (reference sequence). The V end lost 8 bases, the J end lost 7 bases, and 12 bases lay between the germline ends. This CDR3 has 11 residues. This CDR3 reads CASPPSAEQYF. The CDR3 DNA sequence: TGTGCCAGCCCCCCTTCGGCGGAGCAGTACTTC.

The chain couples TRBV16 to TRBJ2-3; D remains ambiguous. The V end was cut by 3 bases, the J end by 2 bases, with 15 bases between. The V gene's germline CDR1 is KGHSY and CDR2 FQNENV. The CDR3 length is 16 residues. The CDR3 DNA sequence: TGTGCCAGCAGCCAGCACGGCAGGACCCACACAGATACGCAGTATTTT. This encodes CASSQHGRTHTDTQYF.

Details on this clone: The likely explanation is a read error, given a far larger clone one base away. V gene TRBV13 combines with J gene TRBJ2-7, with D possibly matching TRBD1 (5 bases). The length of the CDR3 is 13 residues. Trimming shortened V by 5 bases and J by 6 bases, and 14 bases separated the two germline ends. Germline-derived CDR1 and CDR2 are PRHDT and FYEKMQ (reference sequence). The CDR3 DNA sequence: TGTGCCAGCAGCACCGGGCCTCAGGGCGAGCAGTACTTC. It is translated as CASSTGPQGEQYF.

The rearrangement links TRBV6-1 to TRBJ1-1, with 7 bases identical to TRBD1. The CDR3 extends over 15 amino acids. V lost 7 bases, J lost 0 bases, and 8 bases stayed unmatched. Germline V gene data show CDR1 as MNHNS and CDR2 as SASEGT. Here the CDR3 DNA reads TGTGCCAGCACCATATCAGGGACAGTGAACACTGAAGCTTTCTTT. Translation gives CASTISGTVNTEAFF.

The chain is built from TRBV4-1 and TRBJ2-1; 10 bases map to TRBD2. The junction had 6 bases not matched to a gene; V was cut back by 4 bases and J by 3 bases. Germline V gene lookup returns CDR1 MGHRA and CDR2 YSYEKL. The CDR3 runs to 16 residues. The DNA of the CDR3 is TGCGCCAGCAGCCGGCCAACTAGCGGGGTCTACAATGAGCAGTTCTTC. Translating it yields CASSRPTSGVYNEQFF.

The genes are TRBV28 and TRBJ1-2; D unresolved. Per the germline V gene, CDR1 is MDHEN and CDR2 is SYDVKM. This CDR3 region has 14 residues. Deletions cut 2 bases from V and 0 bases from J, with 7 bases between. CDR3 sequence (DNA): TGTGCCAGCAGTTTACTAAATACTAACTATGGCTACACCTTC. This encodes CASSLLNTNYGYTF.

This clone showed up just once. The gene calls are TRBV27 and TRBJ2-2; TRBD1 matches at 7 bases. Germline lookup yields CDR1 MNHEY and CDR2 SMNVEV (reference sequence). With 7 bases clipped from V and 6 bases from J, the junction kept 8 bases outside the gene matches. There are 14 residues in the CDR3. As DNA, the CDR3 is TGTGCCAGCAAGGAAGGACAGGCACCCGGGGAGCTGTTTTTT. Its translation is CASKEGQAPGELFF.

The rearrangement uses TRBV27 and TRBJ1-2; a weak D match, TRBD1 (6 bases). This CDR3 is 14 amino acids long. V gave up 3 bases and J gave up 8 bases, with 16 bases separating them. Germline CDR1 is MNHEY and CDR2 is SMNVEV (reference sequence). The CDR3 loop is CASSFFGTRSGYTF. Written as DNA, the CDR3 is TGTGCCAGCAGTTTTTTCGGGACAAGGAGCGGCTACACCTTC.

Notes on this clone: Other nucleotide sequences from this sample produce the same CDR3. The chain carries TRBV9 and TRBJ2-7; 10 bases line up with TRBD1. V lost 6 bases, J lost 2 bases, and 5 bases stayed unmatched. This CDR3 has 14 amino acids. From germline, CDR1 is SGDLS and CDR2 YYNGEE. The CDR3 DNA is TGTGCCAGCACCGGCGGGACAGGGGCCTACGAGCAGTACTTC. This sequence encodes CASTGGTGAYEQYF. Combining the CDR3 with reference TRBV9 and TRBJ2-7 gives the whole variable domain DSGVTQTPKHLITATGQRVTLRCSPRSGDLSVYWYQQSLDQGLQFLIQYYNGEERAKGNILERFSAQQFPDLHSELNLSSLELGDSALYFCASTGGTGAYEQYFGPGTRLTVT.

J is TRBJ2-7 and V is TRBV19, with a weak D call TRBD2 (6 bases). Trimming removed 3 bases from V and 7 bases from J, with 13 bases in between. The germline CDR1 and CDR2 sequences are LNHDA and SQIVND (reference sequence). The length of the CDR3 is 13 residues. CDR3 nucleotide sequence: TGTGCCAGTAGTATTGGAGGGGCCGGTGAGCAGTACTTC. As protein: CASSIGGAGEQYF.

The chain uses TRBV5-4 and TRBJ2-7, with TRBD1 matching 8 bases. This CDR3 spans 15 amino acids. Germline CDR1 and CDR2: SGHNT and YYREEE (reference sequence). The J segment lost 2 bases and the V segment lost 4 bases, leaving 8 bases of the junction unmatched. The CDR3 DNA sequence: TGTGCCAGCAGCCAAGGGGAGACAGGGGCCTACGAGCAGTACTTC. Residues: CASSQGETGAYEQYF.

The rearrangement links TRBV7-3 to TRBJ2-1; TRBD1 agrees at 7 bases. The CDR3 has 15 amino acids. Germline lookup yields CDR1 SGHTA and CDR2 FQGTGA. The V gene end was trimmed by 4 bases and the J gene end by 6 bases; junction bases not matched to a gene: 9. The chain's CDR3 is CASSSPGQITNEQFF. Written as DNA, the CDR3 is TGTGCCAGCAGCTCACCGGGACAGATTACCAATGAGCAGTTCTTC.

The CDR3 region has the DNA TGCGCCAGCAGTCGCGCGGCGGGGGGGCCGGATACGCAGTATTTT. Translated, it gives CASSRAAGGPDTQYF. The V and J genes are TRBV4-1 and TRBJ2-3, with 9 bases that match TRBD2. The CDR3 consists of 15 residues. Trimming at V came to 6 bases and at J to 6 bases, leaving 10 bases not matched to a gene. Germline CDR1 and CDR2: MGHRA and YSYEKL.

The gene calls are TRBV4-3 and TRBJ1-1; D ambiguous. The V gene's germline CDR1 is LGHNA and CDR2 YSLEER. Trimming removed 0 bases from V and 2 bases from J, with 10 bases in between. The CDR3 covers 15 residues. The CDR3 nucleotides are TGCGCCAGCAGCCAAGATGCACACGATAACACTGAAGCTTTCTTT. This sequence encodes CASSQDAHDNTEAFF.

The count of this clone is one. The chain employs TRBV6-6 and TRBJ2-4; 7 bases align to TRBD2. The CDR3 contains 15 residues. Germline V gene data show CDR1 as MNHNY and CDR2 as SVGAGI (reference sequence). Unmatched junction bases numbered 4, after V lost 5 bases and J lost 0 bases. The chain's CDR3 is CASSGGSLAKNIQYF. For the CDR3, the DNA is TGTGCCAGCAGTGGCGGGAGTCTAGCCAAAAACATTCAGTACTTC.

The chain employs TRBV4-3 and TRBJ2-5; no clear D. This CDR3 is built from 13 residues. Germline V lookup: CDR1 LGHNA, CDR2 YSLEER. Trimming removed 1 base at V and 2 bases at J, with 5 bases between. CDR3 sequence (DNA): TGCGCCAGCAGCCAAGCGACACAAGAGACCCAGTACTTC. As protein: CASSQATQETQYF.

The sample holds one count of this clone. V usage is TRBV9 and J usage is TRBJ2-5; weak D call: TRBD1 (5 bases). V was pared by 4 bases and J by 2 bases, with 15 bases between. The germline CDR1 and CDR2 sequences are SGDLS and YYNGEE. CDR3 length: 15 residues. CDR3 nucleotide sequence: TGTGCCAGCAGCAATACCCGACAGATTCAAGAGACCCAGTACTTC. The encoded protein is CASSNTRQIQETQYF. The entire variable domain, with the rest obtained from reference TRBV9 and TRBJ2-5, is as follows: DSGVTQTPKHLITATGQRVTLRCSPRSGDLSVYWYQQSLDQGLQFLIQYYNGEERAKGNILERFSAQQFPDLHSELNLSSLELGDSALYFCASSNTRQIQETQYFGPGTRLLVL.

V and J are TRBV27 and TRBJ2-7, with 8 nucleotides matching TRBD1. This CDR3 contains 13 residues. V dropped 6 bases and J dropped 1; count of bases not matched to a gene: 2. CDR1 and CDR2 from the germline V gene are MNHEY and SMNVEV (reference sequence). DNA of the CDR3: TGTGCCAGCAGGGACAGGGTATCCTACGAGCAGTACTTC. Its protein product is CASRDRVSYEQYF.

The chain links TRBV6-5 to TRBJ1-2; D ambiguous. V lost 5 bases, J lost 0 bases, and 13 bases lay in between. Germline CDR1 and CDR2: MNHEY and SVGAGI. The CDR3 extends over 15 amino acids. The CDR3 region has the DNA TGTGCCAGCAGTAACCAGGCAGGTTCTAACTATGGCTACACCTTC. This gives the protein CASSNQAGSNYGYTF.

This chain uses TRBV18 with TRBJ1-2; the match to TRBD1 covers 12 bases. Losses at the gene ends were 1 base for V and 0 bases for J; bases not matched to a gene: 6. The CDR3 runs to 18 residues. Germline V gives CDR1 KGHSH, CDR2 LQKENI. This CDR3 is CASSPQWDRGLANYGYTF. CDR3 nucleotides: TGTGCCAGCTCACCACAATGGGACAGGGGGCTCGCTAACTATGGCTACACCTTC.

The gene calls are TRBV4-3 and TRBJ1-1; possibly TRBD1 for D (6 bases). This CDR3 spans 13 amino acids. The V end was cut by 0 bases, the J end by 7 bases, with 9 bases between. The V gene's germline CDR1 is LGHNA and CDR2 YSLEER. The CDR3 here is CASSQDYRDEAFF. CDR3 in DNA: TGCGCCAGCAGCCAAGATTACAGGGATGAAGCTTTCTTT.

This rearrangement joins TRBV11-3 to TRBJ2-1; D gene unclear. CDR1 is SGHNT and CDR2 is YENEEA in the germline V gene. CDR3 length equals 12 residues. Trimming left V 4 bases short and J 6 bases short, with 7 bases between. CDR3 in DNA: TGTGCCAGCAGCTCAATGCCCAATGAGCAGTTCTTC. It is translated as CASSSMPNEQFF.

This clone occurred a few times. A far larger clone is off by one base, so a read error is likely. CDR3 in amino acids: CASSFPEAFF. CDR3 DNA: TGTGCCAGCAGCTTCCCTGAAGCTTTCTTT. The chain couples TRBV4-2 to TRBJ1-1; D is ambiguous. With 5 bases removed from V and 6 bases from J, the gap between germline ends came to 4 bases. Germline V CDR1 and CDR2: LGHNA, YNFKEQ. This CDR3 is 10 amino acids long.

The gene calls are TRBV5-6 and TRBJ2-7, with TRBD1 matching over 10 bases. The germline CDR1 and CDR2 sequences are SGHDT and YYEEEE. V lost 4 bases, J lost 5 bases, and 3 bases stayed unmatched. The length of the CDR3 is 13 residues. The CDR3 DNA follows: TGTGCCAGCAGCCCGACAGGGGGCGACGAGCAGTACTTC. Protein: CASSPTGGDEQYF.